A selection of T cell receptor beta chains follows, all from one sample in a study of cytomegalovirus exposure and HLA in healthy donors. Generated by immunoSEQ multiplex PCR, the TCRdb table keeps only in-frame clones and is missing some. Found here are more than 90,000 clones, approximately 89% of them singletons; the top ten hold 1.5% to 2%. The sequenced sample was PBMCs. All receptors derive from a man between 18 and 29 years old in good health and CMV-seronegative. The conserved cysteine and the conserved F or W are not part of the CDR3 here.

v_call	cdr3_length	j_call	cdr3_aa
TRBV21-1	13	TRBJ2-5	ASSKEGEGRETQY
TRBV6-6	12	TRBJ1-1	ASSYATSSTEAF
TRBV19	12	TRBJ2-1	ASSIGGSYNEQF
TRBV4-1	16	TRBJ1-3	ASSQDPPRSLSGNTIY
TRBV5-1	13	TRBJ2-3	ASSLTDGGTDTQY
TRBV6-5	13	TRBJ1-1	ASSYGNRVNFKAF
TRBV6-1	13	TRBJ1-1	ASSQDRGHGTEAF
TRBV5-4	13	TRBJ2-1	ASSFSGGASNEQF
TRBV9	14	TRBJ1-1	ASSVYPDRALAEAF
TRBV7-9	12	TRBJ1-4	ASSDTGGSEKLF
TRBV6-5	11	TRBJ1-2	ASSSTGYYGYT
TRBV5-1	12	TRBJ1-1	ASSSDRGGTEAF
TRBV5-1	9	TRBJ2-1	ASSPSDEQF
TRBV15	15	TRBJ2-3	ATSRPGLAGSTDTQY
TRBV5-4	16	TRBJ2-5	ASSPGGTSGRARETQY
TRBV7-9	12	TRBJ1-3	ASSATGIVNTIY
TRBV6-5	12	TRBJ2-7	ASSSDRWIGEQY
TRBV28	13	TRBJ1-6	ASSPRDRKNSPLH
TRBV9	12	TRBJ1-1	ASSVVEWPTEAF
TRBV25-1	16	TRBJ2-1	ASSEYLSTGLFRNEQF
TRBV21-1	16	TRBJ2-7	ASSKENRGRNFWDEQY
TRBV5-4	13	TRBJ1-6	ASSFRTGNNSPLH
TRBV2	15	TRBJ2-1	ASSGTSGGPRTNEQF
TRBV30	11	TRBJ1-2	AWSPGTGYGYT
TRBV7-6	13	TRBJ2-7	ASSTGTQSSYEQY
TRBV4-3	14	TRBJ1-1	ASSQSTGTTNTEAF
TRBV6-5	11	TRBJ1-5	ASSRDINQPQH
TRBV19	13	TRBJ1-6	ASSTTGGFNSPLH
TRBV5-1	14	TRBJ1-3	ASSAITGDSGNTIY
TRBV30	12	TRBJ2-4	AWSVRGAKNIQY
TRBV28	12	TRBJ2-3	ASTRQGISDTQY
TRBV19	13	TRBJ2-1	ASTAGTTIVDEQF
TRBV2	14	TRBJ2-3	ASSEFGSVGTDTQY
TRBV2	12	TRBJ1-4	ASSEESLREKLF
TRBV5-1	13	TRBJ1-4	ASSFSGVGNEKLF
TRBV7-9	13	TRBJ1-2	ASSLGSGPPYGYT
TRBV7-9	13	TRBJ2-3	ASSLRGGSTDTQY
TRBV10-3	14	TRBJ2-7	AISESSPEWAYEQY
TRBV28	10	TRBJ2-3	ASTSGGDTQY
TRBV5-1	13	TRBJ1-3	ASSSDNASGNTIY
TRBV28	14	TRBJ2-2	ASSPGAGVRTGELF
TRBV30	12	TRBJ2-2	AWSGQSETGELF
TRBV18	13	TRBJ2-7	ASSPSLSGGWEQY